The clone carrying this T cell receptor beta chain was observed at least ten times. Its antigen is still unknown. TCRdb redid the calling of the 5' RACE reads with MiXCR, one entry per CDR3 protein. Of just over 500,000 distinct CDR3 sequences in the sample, roughly a fifth were seen once. The data derive from a study of identical twins. Study-level results: Beta clonotypes that were abundant in cord blood contained fewer insertions, a pattern absent from memory repertoires. Compared with unrelated sharing, twin-shared out-of-frame alpha sequences had more low-probability sequences.

Losses at the gene ends were 1 base for V and 8 bases for J; bases not matched to a gene: 11. The germline V gene encodes CDR1 DFQATT and CDR2 SNEGSKA (reference sequence). The CDR3 length is 15 residues. The same sample was also studied in work on T cells expressing NK-cell markers. That study adds: Of the CD8+ T cells in more than five donors, roughly 1.0-7.0% belonged to dominant NKG2C+ clonotypes.

This chain uses TRBV20-1 with TRBJ2-1, with TRBD2 matching over 7 bases. Material: CD4+ T cells sorted from blood. The receptor comes from a young woman in good health. The CDR3 coding sequence is TGCAGTGCTAGAGGAAAAGCTAGCGGTCTTCATGAGCAGTTCTTC. It encodes CSARGKASGLHEQFF.